This is a list of T cell receptor beta chains from one sample in a study of shared clonotypes between healthy human individuals. Assay used: immunoSEQ multiplex PCR; TCRdb lists only in-frame clones, some missing. The repertoire has millions of clones, about 92% of them found once; the top ten carry about 0.13%. Sample: naive CD4+ T cells sorted from blood. These TCRs come from a man aged 18-30 years in good health. Both conserved end residues are trimmed from each CDR3. Fields, in order: CDR3 length, V gene, clone size, J gene, CDR3 protein. Some rows mark clone size as missing; the rest say once, few, many or name a class of expanded clone.

14	TRBV7-2	few	TRBJ1-5	ASSLGTGDSNQPQH
15	TRBV5-1	NA	TRBJ2-1	ASTFNHRDRGGNEQF
12	TRBV25-1	NA	TRBJ1-2	ASSLGPGASGYT
11	TRBV7-8	NA	TRBJ1-2	ASSFNRNYGYT
12	TRBV7-2	NA	TRBJ2-3	ASSLIGSTDTQY
12	TRBV5-4	NA	TRBJ1-5	ASSLATGGQPQH
14	TRBV10-3	NA	TRBJ2-2	ATGRVVAGGPGELF
13	TRBV4-2	NA	TRBJ2-5	ASSQDRSGEETQY
14	TRBV27	NA	TRBJ2-1	ASQKEGGRVYNEQF
11	TRBV18	NA	TRBJ2-5	ASSSAVQETQY
13	TRBV6-6	NA	TRBJ1-1	ASRSTAAMNTEAF
14	TRBV5-1	NA	TRBJ2-2	ASSLDRLSNTGELF
13	TRBV4-1	NA	TRBJ2-1	ASSQEERGRDEQF
11	TRBV11-2	NA	TRBJ1-4	ASSPSDNEKLF
12	TRBV5-4	NA	TRBJ2-1	ASRLSGGAQRQF
11	TRBV11-3	NA	TRBJ2-1	ASSRTPSYEQF
14	TRBV9	NA	TRBJ2-7	ASSLRGEGGVHEQY
13	TRBV18	few	TRBJ1-1	ASSPGRGVNTEAF
13	TRBV6-5	NA	TRBJ2-5	ASSRGLAGGGTQY
14	TRBV19	NA	TRBJ2-3	ASRTTGGGHPDTQY
13	TRBV28	NA	TRBJ1-1	ASSPRQGRKTEAF
13	TRBV30	NA	TRBJ2-5	AWSAGFSSGETQY
15	TRBV28	NA	TRBJ2-1	ASSLSLAGSIYNEQF
13	TRBV10-2	NA	TRBJ1-3	ASSEGGASGNTIY
10	TRBV7-9	NA	TRBJ2-1	ASSFGVNEQF
12	TRBV12-5	NA	TRBJ2-5	ASGLGTGIETQY
11	TRBV2	NA	TRBJ1-1	ASRTEMNTEAF
13	TRBV7-2	NA	TRBJ2-2	ASSSSGTTTGELF
10	TRBV6-5	NA	TRBJ1-1	ASSYEEGEAF
15	TRBV10-2	once	TRBJ2-3	ASSETLKLAGTDTQY
10	TRBV5-1	NA	TRBJ2-7	ASGTAPYEQY
15	TRBV7-9	NA	TRBJ1-3	ASSLGPIPGTGNTIY
14	TRBV5-1	NA	TRBJ1-1	ASSPLGGAKNTEAF
12	TRBV2	NA	TRBJ2-3	ASTLAGSTDTQY
11	TRBV5-1	NA	TRBJ1-1	ASSAGMNTEAF
13	TRBV7-8	NA	TRBJ1-5	ASSLISGSNQPQH
14	TRBV7-9	NA	TRBJ2-7	ASSPGTSGMLYEQY
13	TRBV6-6	NA	TRBJ2-1	ASSYSMGGSNEQF
12	TRBV6-5	once	TRBJ1-2	ASLERRSRNDYT
12	TRBV2	NA	TRBJ2-5	ARNGGQRGETQY
9	TRBV14	once	TRBJ2-7	ASSPGHEQY
12	TRBV30	few	TRBJ1-5	AWSGLGGGQPQH